This T cell receptor beta chain was identified during a study of cytomegalovirus exposure and HLA in healthy donors. Study-level points and caveats: Because they were indistinguishable, some V segments, including TRBV6-2 and TRBV6-3, were excluded. As confirmed in vitro, a few CMV-associated chains were specific for CMV antigens.

The PCR employed 60 Vbeta primers together with 13 Jbeta primers. In the study's own analysis: Roughly 11 million of the approximately 80 million unique TCR beta chains counted in a later analysis were shared. Measured with immunoSEQ multiplex PCR; TCRdb has only the in-frame clones, and not every one. The DNA gave D and trimming, while V, J and clone size come from that table. The sample holds some 180,000 clones, about 82% seen once. With regard to this clone: Antigen unknown.

CDR1 and CDR2 (germline): SGHTA, FQGTGA. This CDR3 has 13 residues. V was pared by 6 bases and J by 11 bases, with 19 bases between. This TCR was recovered from a man aged 18 to 30 in good health and CMV-seronegative. This chain uses TRBV7-3 with TRBJ1-2; D is uncertain. The sample taken for sequencing was PBMCs. The DNA of the CDR3 is TGTGCCAGCAGTGAATCACCCTGGAAGGAGTACACCTTC. As protein: CASSESPWKEYTF.